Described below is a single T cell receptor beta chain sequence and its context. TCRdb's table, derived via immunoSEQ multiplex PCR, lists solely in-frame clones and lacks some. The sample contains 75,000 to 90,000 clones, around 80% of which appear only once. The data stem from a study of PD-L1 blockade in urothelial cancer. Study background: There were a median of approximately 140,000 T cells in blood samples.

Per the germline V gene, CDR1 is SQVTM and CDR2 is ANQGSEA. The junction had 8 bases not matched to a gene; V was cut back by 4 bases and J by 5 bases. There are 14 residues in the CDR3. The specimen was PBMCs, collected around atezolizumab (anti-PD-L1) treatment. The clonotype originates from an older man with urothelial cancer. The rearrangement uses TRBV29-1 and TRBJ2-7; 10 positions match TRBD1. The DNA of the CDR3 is TGCAGCGTTGTTTACGGGACAGGGGCCAACGAGCAGTACTTC. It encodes CSVVYGTGANEQYF.